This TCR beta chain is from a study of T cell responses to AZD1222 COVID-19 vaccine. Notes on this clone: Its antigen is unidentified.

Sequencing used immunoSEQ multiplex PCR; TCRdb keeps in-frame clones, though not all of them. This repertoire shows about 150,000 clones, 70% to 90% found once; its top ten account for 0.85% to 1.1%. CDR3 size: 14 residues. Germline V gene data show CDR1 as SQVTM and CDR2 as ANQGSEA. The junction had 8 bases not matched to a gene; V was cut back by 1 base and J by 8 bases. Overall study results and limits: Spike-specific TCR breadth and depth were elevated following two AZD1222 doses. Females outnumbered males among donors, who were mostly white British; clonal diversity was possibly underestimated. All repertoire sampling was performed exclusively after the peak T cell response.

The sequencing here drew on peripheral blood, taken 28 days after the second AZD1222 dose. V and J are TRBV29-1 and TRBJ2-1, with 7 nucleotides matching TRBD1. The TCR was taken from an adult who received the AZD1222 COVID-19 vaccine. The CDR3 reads CSVEGGQEVHEQFF. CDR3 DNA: TGCAGCGTTGAAGGTGGACAGGAAGTCCATGAGCAGTTCTTC.